This T cell receptor (beta chain) was recovered during a study of blood T cell repertoires in COVID-19. The table came from immunoSEQ multiplex PCR; TCRdb's copy has only in-frame clones and leaves some out. The sample has approximately 300,000 clones, roughly 90% seen once. The length of the CDR3 is 14 residues. Trimming removed 5 bases from V and 1 base from J, with 12 bases in between. From germline, CDR1 is SGHKS and CDR2 YYEKEE (reference sequence). Those enrolled, adults aged about 18 to 89 years, came from some 23 US areas. The TCR comes from a woman aged 30 to 39 who had recovered from COVID-19. The V gene is TRBV5-5, the J gene TRBJ1-1, with D possibly being TRBD1 (6 bases). The sample taken for sequencing was PBMCs or T cells enriched from blood (not recorded which). The CDR3 reads CASRLDRANTEAFF. The CDR3, as DNA: TGTGCCAGCAGACTGGACAGAGCGAACACTGAAGCTTTCTTT.